This is a list of T cell receptor beta chains from one sample in a study of identical twins. TCRdb called the 5' RACE reads again in MiXCR, with one record for every CDR3 protein. The sample consists of roughly 260,000 distinct CDR3 sequences, 6% to 8% of them appearing once. The sample was also reused in another study, on yellow fever vaccine responses in identical twins.

Sequencing was done on a sample of CD8+ T cells sorted from blood. Source of these receptors: a woman under 30 in good health. The CDR3 runs from the conserved cysteine through the conserved F or W. Fields, in order: clone size, V gene, D gene, J gene, CDR3 protein, CDR3 DNA. D genes are given only for firm matches. Clone size, where shown, is once, few, many, or a class for clones that have expanded.

>many|TRBV29-1|TRBD2|TRBJ2-1
CSATSGGPQYNEQFF
TGCAGCGCCACTAGCGGGGGGCCGCAGTACAATGAGCAGTTCTTC
>many|TRBV7-9|.|TRBJ2-1
CASSLTVTYNEQFF
TGTGCCAGCAGCTTGACAGTAACCTACAATGAGCAGTTCTTC
>few|TRBV6-4|.|TRBJ2-1
CASSEGSQNEQFF
TGTGCCAGCAGTGAGGGGTCCCAGAATGAGCAGTTCTTC
>few|TRBV29-1|TRBD2|TRBJ2-2
CSVELAGGPGTGELFF
TGCAGCGTTGAACTAGCGGGAGGGCCTGGCACCGGGGAGCTGTTTTTT
>few|TRBV2|.|TRBJ1-2
CASSGRRTNGYTF
TGTGCCAGCAGTGGGCGGAGGACCAATGGCTACACCTTC
>many|TRBV29-1|.|TRBJ2-7
CSVEETLGQYF
TGCAGCGTTGAAGAGACACTGGGGCAGTACTTC
>.|TRBV9|TRBD2|TRBJ2-1
CASSRGVGGMNEQFF
TGTGCCAGCAGCCGGGGGGTGGGAGGGATGAATGAGCAGTTCTTC
>few|TRBV24-1|.|TRBJ2-3
CATSDPVDGTDTQYF
TGTGCCACCAGTGACCCTGTGGACGGCACAGATACGCAGTATTTT
>once|TRBV21-1|.|TRBJ2-5
CASSKEDSTKYF
TGTGCCAGCAGCAAAGAGGACAGCACCAAATACTTC
>few|TRBV28|.|TRBJ2-3
CATRDGGTDTQYF
TGTGCCACCCGGGATGGTGGGACAGATACGCAGTATTTT
>few|TRBV28|.|TRBJ1-3
CASSFGGESSGNTIYF
TGTGCCAGCAGTTTTGGGGGAGAGAGCTCTGGAAACACCATATATTTT
>.|TRBV12-3/TRBV12-4|TRBD2|TRBJ2-5
CASSFTSGFKETQYF
TGTGCCAGCAGTTTTACTAGCGGGTTTAAAGAGACCCAGTACTTC
>few|TRBV7-3|.|TRBJ2-7
CASSPSSESTYEQYF
TGTGCCAGCAGCCCCTCTAGCGAATCAACCTACGAGCAGTACTTC
>few|TRBV21-1|.|TRBJ2-7
CASSKAQTSEASYEQYF
TGTGCCAGCAGCAAAGCCCAGACTAGCGAGGCCTCCTACGAGCAGTACTTC
>many|TRBV27|TRBD1|TRBJ1-1
CASSPSGQGSFF
TGTGCCAGCAGTCCATCGGGACAGGGTTCTTTCTTT
>many|TRBV6-5|.|TRBJ2-1
CASSYVSEDNEQFF
TGTGCCAGCAGTTACGTTTCTGAAGACAATGAGCAGTTCTTC
>few|TRBV7-9|.|TRBJ2-5
CASSLELASQETQYF
TGTGCCAGCAGCTTAGAATTAGCCAGCCAAGAGACCCAGTACTTC
>many|TRBV7-8|.|TRBJ1-1
CASSLTGGDGAAAFF
TGTGCCAGCAGCTTAACGGGGGGGGACGGTGCTGCAGCTTTCTTT
>.|TRBV7-6|.|TRBJ1-2
CATSGDHYGYTF
TGTGCCACCTCTGGGGACCACTATGGCTACACCTTC
>.|TRBV24-1|TRBD1|TRBJ2-3
CAISDRDREDTQYF
TGTGCCATCAGTGACCGTGACAGGGAAGATACGCAGTATTTT
>.|TRBV4-1|.|TRBJ1-2
CASSQYSTDNYGYTF
TGCGCCAGCAGCCAATACTCGACCGACAACTATGGCTACACCTTC
>few|TRBV11-2|.|TRBJ2-3
CASSLRQITDTQYF
TGTGCCAGCAGCTTACGACAGATCACAGATACGCAGTATTTT
>.|TRBV19|TRBD1|TRBJ2-1
CASSIDSDRGLEQFF
TGTGCCAGTAGTATAGATTCGGACAGGGGTCTTGAGCAGTTCTTC
>many|TRBV28|.|TRBJ2-1
CASSSRDLRNEQFF
TGTGCCAGCAGCTCTCGGGACCTTCGGAATGAGCAGTTCTTC
>few|TRBV20-1|TRBD1|TRBJ1-6
CSALDRGSDSPLHF
TGCAGTGCCCTGGACAGGGGTTCGGATTCACCCCTCCACTTT
>.|TRBV12-3/TRBV12-4|.|TRBJ2-3
CASSSRGGPLTDTQYF
TGTGCCAGCAGTTCCAGGGGCGGGCCCTTGACAGATACGCAGTATTTT
>few|TRBV7-8|TRBD2|TRBJ2-7
CASSPGLAGAEGPSYEQYF
TGTGCCAGCAGCCCGGGACTAGCGGGAGCAGAGGGCCCCTCCTACGAGCAGTACTTC
>.|TRBV2|.|TRBJ1-5
CASREAQGENQPQHF
TGTGCCAGCAGGGAGGCGCAGGGAGAAAATCAGCCCCAGCATTTT
>many|TRBV7-9|.|TRBJ2-3
CASSTWSAKGADTQYF
TGTGCCAGCAGCACCTGGTCTGCGAAAGGAGCAGATACGCAGTATTTT
>many|TRBV12-3/TRBV12-4|.|TRBJ2-1
CASSFSSFNEQFF
TGTGCCAGCAGTTTTTCTAGCTTCAATGAGCAGTTCTTC
>many|TRBV13|.|TRBJ2-5
CASSPIEETQYF
TGTGCCAGCAGCCCCATCGAAGAGACCCAGTACTTC
>few|TRBV7-8|.|TRBJ1-1
CASSLPRAAAGVDTEAFF
TGTGCCAGCAGCTTACCCCGCGCAGCTGCTGGAGTGGACACTGAAGCTTTCTTT
>.|TRBV18|.|TRBJ2-2
CASSPQKAGRMAGELFF
TGTGCCAGCTCACCACAGAAAGCAGGAAGAATGGCCGGGGAGCTGTTTTTT
>many|TRBV5-6|.|TRBJ1-1
CASSDGWGTEAFF
TGTGCCAGCAGCGACGGGTGGGGCACTGAAGCTTTCTTT
>few|TRBV15|.|TRBJ1-1
CATSRDQGTEAFF
TGTGCCACCAGCAGAGATCAGGGCACTGAAGCTTTCTTT
>few|TRBV9|.|TRBJ2-7
CASSVGDPYEQYF
TGTGCCAGCAGCGTCGGAGATCCCTACGAGCAGTACTTC
>many|TRBV29-1|.|TRBJ1-1
CSVVGGLGTEAFF
TGCAGCGTTGTCGGGGGGCTGGGTACTGAAGCTTTCTTT
>.|TRBV7-8|TRBD2|TRBJ2-4
CASSLWGGGGKNIQYF
TGTGCCAGCAGCTTATGGGGGGGTGGAGGAAAAAACATTCAGTACTTC
>few|TRBV19|.|TRBJ2-7
CASSGSAYEQYF
TGTGCCAGTAGTGGATCGGCCTACGAGCAGTACTTC
>many|TRBV5-6|TRBD1|TRBJ2-1
CASSITGDPMGEQFF
TGTGCCAGCAGCATTACAGGGGACCCAATGGGTGAGCAGTTCTTC
>.|TRBV11-2|TRBD2|TRBJ2-1
CASSQGLVYEQFF
TGTGCCAGCAGCCAGGGACTAGTTTATGAGCAGTTCTTC
>.|TRBV7-6|.|TRBJ2-1
CASSLKANEQFF
TGTGCCAGCAGCTTAAAAGCCAATGAGCAGTTCTTC
>many|TRBV5-1|TRBD1|TRBJ1-5
CASRPGQNSNQPQHF
TGCGCCAGCAGACCGGGACAGAATAGCAATCAGCCCCAGCATTTT
>.|TRBV7-9|.|TRBJ1-2
CASSPRDRVPLNYGYTF
TGTGCCAGCAGCCCACGGGACCGCGTTCCCCTAAACTATGGCTACACCTTC
>many|TRBV4-1|TRBD2|TRBJ2-1
CASKTSGGDEVNEQFF
TGCGCCAGCAAGACTAGCGGGGGGGATGAGGTCAATGAGCAGTTCTTC
>few|TRBV3-1|TRBD2|TRBJ2-5
CASSLSGSNHETQYF
TGTGCCAGCAGCCTTAGCGGGAGCAACCACGAGACCCAGTACTTC
>many|TRBV6-1|TRBD1|TRBJ1-1
CASSEGQGAWYTEAFF
TGTGCCAGCAGTGAGGGACAGGGGGCCTGGTACACTGAAGCTTTCTTT